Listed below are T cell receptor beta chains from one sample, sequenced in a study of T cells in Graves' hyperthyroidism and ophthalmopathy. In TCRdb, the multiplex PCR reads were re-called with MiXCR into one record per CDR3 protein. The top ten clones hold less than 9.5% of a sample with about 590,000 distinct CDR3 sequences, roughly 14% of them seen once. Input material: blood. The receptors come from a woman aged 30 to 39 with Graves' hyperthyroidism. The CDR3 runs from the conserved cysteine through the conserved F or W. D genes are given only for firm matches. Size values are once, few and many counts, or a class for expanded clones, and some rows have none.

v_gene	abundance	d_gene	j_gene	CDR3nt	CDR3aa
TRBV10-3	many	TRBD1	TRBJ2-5	TGTGCCATCAGTTATACCGGGACAGGGGAAGAGACCCAGTACTTC	CAISYTGTGEETQYF
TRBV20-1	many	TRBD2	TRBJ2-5	TGCAGTGCTACCGGGGTAGCGGGATATCAAGAGACCCAGTACTTC	CSATGVAGYQETQYF
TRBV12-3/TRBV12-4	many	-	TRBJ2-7	TGTGCCAGCAGTGCCAGGGGCGCGACCTACGAGCAGTACTTC	CASSARGATYEQYF
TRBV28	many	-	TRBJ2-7	-	CASSILAGVRDEQYF
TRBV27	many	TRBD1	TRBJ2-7	TGTGCCTACACATTCACCGGGACAGGGGCCTACGAGCAGTACTTC	CAYTFTGTGAYEQYF
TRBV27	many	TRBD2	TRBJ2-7	TGTGCCAGCACACATAGCGGGAGAAGCTCCTACGAGCAGTACTTC	CASTHSGRSSYEQYF
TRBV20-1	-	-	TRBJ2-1	TGCAGTGCTCGCGTGGTGGGGGGTTCCTACAATGAGCAGTTCTTC	CSARVVGGSYNEQFF
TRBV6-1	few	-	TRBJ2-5	TGTGCCAGCAGTGAACTCGGAATTCAGTACTTC	CASSELGIQYF
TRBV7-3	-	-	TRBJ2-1	TGTGCCAGCAGCGGGGGTGGGGGCGGGAGAGGCAATGAGCAGTTCTTC	CASSGGGGGRGNEQFF
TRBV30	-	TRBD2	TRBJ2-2	TGTGCCTGGAACACCCTGGGACTAGCGATCGGGGAGCTGTTTTTT	CAWNTLGLAIGELFF
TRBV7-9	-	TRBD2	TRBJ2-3	TGTGCCAGCAGCTCCGGGACTAGCGGGAAAGACACAGATACGCAGTATTTT	CASSSGTSGKDTDTQYF
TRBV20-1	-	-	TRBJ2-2	TGCAGTGCTGGTCAGGACGAGGAGCTGTTTTTT	CSAGQDEELFF
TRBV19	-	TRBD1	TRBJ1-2	TGTGCCAGTAGTATAAGGGCGGGACAGAAAAACTATGGCTACACCTTC	CASSIRAGQKNYGYTF
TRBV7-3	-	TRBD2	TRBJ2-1	TGTGCCAGCAGCTTCTCTAGCGGCCGCTGGGATGAGCGGTTCTTC	CASSFSSGRWDERFF
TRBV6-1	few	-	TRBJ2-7	TGTGCCAGCAGTACTACCGGGACCACGTACTACGAGCAGTACTTC	CASSTTGTTYYEQYF
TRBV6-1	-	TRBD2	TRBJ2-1	TGTGCCAGCAGCCCGAGTGGCGGGAGCGGGGATGAGCAGTTCTTC	CASSPSGGSGDEQFF
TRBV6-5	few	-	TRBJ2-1	TGTGCCAGCAGTTACTCGATGGGCGGCGGGCAGTTCTTC	CASSYSMGGGQFF
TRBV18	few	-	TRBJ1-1	TGTGCCAGCTCCGAAGGGGCAGGGAACACTGAAGCTTTCTTT	CASSEGAGNTEAFF
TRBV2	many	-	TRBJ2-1	TGTGCCAGCAGTTTTGGACTAAATGAGCAGTTCTTC	CASSFGLNEQFF
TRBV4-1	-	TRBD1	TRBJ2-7	TGCGCCAGCAGCCGATGGACAGGGTATTACGAGCAGTACTTC	CASSRWTGYYEQYF
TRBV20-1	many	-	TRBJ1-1	TGCAGTGCTAGAGACGGATGGAACACTGAAGCTTTCTTT	CSARDGWNTEAFF
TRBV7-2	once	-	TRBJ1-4	TGTGCCAGCAGCTTGGCGTCCCAATGGGGTGAAAAACTGTTTTTT	CASSLASQWGEKLFF
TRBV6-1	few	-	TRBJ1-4	TGTGCCAGCAGGACACGACCAGGGGACGCGACTATTAATGAAAAACTGTTTTTT	CASRTRPGDATINEKLFF
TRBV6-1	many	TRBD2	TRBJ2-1	TGTGCCAGCAGAACGGGACTAGCGGAAAATGAGCAGTTCTTC	CASRTGLAENEQFF
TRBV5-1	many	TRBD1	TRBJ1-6	TGCGCCAGCAGCTTGGACCGGACAGGGGGCGGATCACCCCTCCACTTT	CASSLDRTGGGSPLHF
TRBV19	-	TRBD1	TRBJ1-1	TGTGCCAGTAGTATTGGCACAGGGGGAAGTATCACTGAAGCTTTCTTT	CASSIGTGGSITEAFF
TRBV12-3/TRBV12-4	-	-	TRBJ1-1	TGTGCCAGCAGCGACATCACAAGCCGAAACACTGAAGCTTTCTTT	CASSDITSRNTEAFF
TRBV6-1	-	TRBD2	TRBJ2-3	TGTGCCAGCGGGGTGTCCAAGCGGGGGACCACAGATACGCAGTATTTT	CASGVSKRGTTDTQYF
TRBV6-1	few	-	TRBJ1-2	TGTGCCAGCAGTGAATGGGCGGGGATGGCATATGGCTACACCTTC	CASSEWAGMAYGYTF